The present T cell receptor (beta chain) was sequenced within a study of beta chain features in type 1 diabetes. Overall study findings and caveats: Shortening of TCRB CDR3s, moderate but significant, appeared in all four CD4+ subsets of Type 1 diabetes patients. Insertions at VDJ junctions were less frequent in type 1 diabetes patients. These patients also deleted more nucleotides at the same junctions.

The ends were cut back, 5 bases at V and 0 bases at J, with 8 bases in the middle. This CDR3 has 14 residues. Germline V gene data show CDR1 as SGHTA and CDR2 as FQGNSA. This clone was recorded a few times. Its antigen is currently unknown. Expressed TCRB transcripts were sequenced, since all the RNA that had been isolated was reverse transcribed. Naive, central memory and regulatory T cell samples yielded around 3.9 million reads on average. Sequencing was performed with immunoSEQ multiplex PCR; in TCRdb, only in-frame clones are kept and a portion is missing. Of about 640,000 clones listed, around 12% are singletons. Sorting with CD45RO/CCR7/CD25/CD127/CD95/CD27 yielded naive, central memory, regulatory and stem-like memory CD4+ cells. Purity of each sorted population was above 95%.

Material for sequencing was naive CD4+ T cells from blood. The chain couples TRBV7-2 to TRBJ2-4; no definite D call. This receptor was obtained from a man aged 25 to 40 with type 1 diabetes. The CDR3 DNA follows: TGTGCCAGCAGCCCCCGTCTAGCCAAAAACATTCAGTACTTC. This sequence encodes CASSPRLAKNIQYF.